Described below is a single TCR beta chain sequence and its context. The data derive from a study of blood T cell repertoires in COVID-19. Study context: In each case, the material was cDNA or gDNA derived from T cells, B-cell-depleted T cells, or PBMCs.

Per the original data handling: It was from reference gene primer amplification that nucleated cell counts were estimated. TCRdb's copy holds only in-frame clones and misses some; the assay was immunoSEQ multiplex PCR. The V and J calls and clone size come from that table; D and trimming were worked out from the DNA. This table holds hundreds of thousands of clones, approximately 86% found once. The J segment lost 5 bases and the V segment lost 7 bases, leaving 5 bases of the junction unmatched. This CDR3 region has 14 residues. CDR1 and CDR2 (germline): SGHRS, YFSETQ. The TCR originated in a human donor in a cohort sampled during active COVID-19. The specimen sequenced was peripheral blood. The chain recombines TRBV5-1 with TRBJ2-1; 11 bases fit TRBD2. The CDR3 reads CASRGTSGHNEQFF. The CDR3 DNA sequence: TGCGCCAGCCGCGGGACTAGCGGCCACAATGAGCAGTTCTTC.